Below, 10 T cell receptor beta chains from the same sample are listed, as sequenced in a study of cytomegalovirus exposure and HLA in healthy donors (dated by TCRdb to about 2017). The library was obtained by the immunoSEQ multiplex PCR assay. For the multiplex PCR, a mixture combining 60 forward primers for TCR Vbeta segments and 13 reverse primers for TCR Jbeta segments was used. TCRdb mirrors the immuneACCESS table, restricted to in-frame sequences. Some clones are absent from its copies; in checked studies, under half trace to an unresolved V gene, and the reason for the others is unknown. This sample lists roughly 72,000 clones; 70% to 85% were detected once. Over 9.5% of the sample rests with the top ten. The sample was PBMCs. Receptor source: a human donor in good health.

The V gene is TRBV6-1, the J gene TRBJ1-1, with no clear D. The CDR3 has 15 residues. V gave up 0 bases and J gave up 3 bases, with 11 bases separating them. The germline V gene encodes CDR1 MNHNS and CDR2 SASEGT. The CDR3 bases are TGTGCCAGCAGTGAAGCCCCGGGGAGTCACACTGAAGCTTTCTTT. Translating it yields CASSEAPGSHTEAFF.

The chain uses TRBV5-1 and TRBJ1-2; 7 positions agree with TRBD1. The ends lost 3 bases at V and 8 bases at J; junction bases unmatched: 7. Germline CDR1 is SGHRS and CDR2 is YFSETQ. The CDR3 length is 13 residues. DNA for the CDR3: TGCGCCAGCAGCTCGCCGACAGGGTCCGGCTACACCTTC. Amino acid sequence: CASSSPTGSGYTF. Variable domain in full (rest from reference TRBV5-1 and TRBJ1-2): KAGVTQTPRYLIKTRGQQVTLSCSPISGHRSVSWYQQTPGQGLQFLFEYFSETQRNKGNFPGRFSGRQFSNSRSEMNVSTLELGDSALYLCASSSPTGSGYTFGSGTRLTVV.

The rearrangement uses TRBV25-1 and TRBJ2-3; 15 nucleotides agree with TRBD2. Germline trimming cut 4 bases from V and 4 bases from J; bases unmatched to any gene: 6. The germline V gene has CDR1 MGHDK and CDR2 SYGVNS. The CDR3 runs to 17 residues. The CDR3 DNA follows: TGTGCCAGCAGTGGGACTAGCGGGAGGGCCTATTCAGATACGCAGTATTTT. Protein product: CASSGTSGRAYSDTQYF.

The rearrangement joins TRBV7-2 to TRBJ1-2, with 9 bases aligning to TRBD1. The CDR3 contains 13 residues. Germline V lookup: CDR1 SGHTA, CDR2 FQGNSA. The ends lost 3 bases at V and 7 bases at J; junction bases unmatched: 3. The CDR3 here is CASSFTGGAGYTF. CDR3 DNA: TGTGCCAGCAGCTTCACAGGGGGCGCTGGCTACACCTTC.

V gene TRBV19 combines with J gene TRBJ2-2, with D maybe TRBD1 (6 bases). This CDR3 region has 13 residues. CDR1 and CDR2 from the germline V gene are LNHDA and SQIVND (reference sequence). Trimming cost V 6 bases and J 9 bases, with 14 bases left between them. For the CDR3, the DNA is TGTGCCAGTAGCAGGGACACGCGTTGGGAGCTGTTTTTT. It translates to CASSRDTRWELFF.

This sequence joins TRBV30 and TRBJ1-5; tentatively, D is TRBD1 (6 bases). The CDR3 is 13 amino acids. Trimming took off 4 bases at V and 3 bases at J, with 10 bases between the two ends. Germline V gene data show CDR1 as GTSNPN and CDR2 as SVGIG (reference sequence). The DNA of the CDR3 is TGTGCCTGGACCCAGGGGAACAATCAGCCCCAGCATTTT. This sequence encodes CAWTQGNNQPQHF.

The chain couples TRBV5-1 to TRBJ2-5; 11 bases are a match to TRBD2. This CDR3 has 14 residues. Per germline, CDR1 SGHRS and CDR2 YFSETQ. Trimming removed 3 bases from V and 3 bases from J; junction bases left unmatched: 1. The CDR3 DNA reads as TGCGCCAGCAGCTCACTAGCGGGAGAAGAGACCCAGTACTTC. This translates into CASSSLAGEETQYF.

This clone was detected a few times. The chain links TRBV6-5 to TRBJ1-1, with D perhaps TRBD1 (6 bases). CDR1 MNHEY and CDR2 SVGAGI come from the germline V gene. Trimming removed 6 bases at V and 1 base at J, with 12 bases between. This CDR3 comprises 14 residues. The DNA of the CDR3 is TGTGCCAGCAGACGATCGGGACAGAACACTGAAGCTTTCTTT. Its protein product is CASRRSGQNTEAFF.

The chain combines TRBV30 with TRBJ2-2, with TRBD2 matching over 11 bases. V trimming: 3 bases; J trimming: 8 bases; junction bases outside the gene matches: 5. CDR1 GTSNPN and CDR2 SVGIG come from the germline V gene (reference sequence). This CDR3 is 14 amino acids long. CDR3 sequence: CAWRLAGDFGELFF. In nucleotides, the CDR3 is TGTGCCTGGAGACTAGCGGGAGATTTTGGGGAGCTGTTTTTT.

The chain is built from TRBV28 and TRBJ1-1; D is perhaps TRBD1 (5 bases). The CDR3 spans 14 residues. The V gene lost 8 bases and the J gene lost 11 bases, with 24 bases spanning the gap. The germline gives CDR1 MDHEN, CDR2 SYDVKM. The CDR3 sequence: CASSIRGHGGEAFF. The CDR3 bases are TGTGCCAGCTCGATCCGGGGCCACGGCGGGGAGGCTTTCTTT.